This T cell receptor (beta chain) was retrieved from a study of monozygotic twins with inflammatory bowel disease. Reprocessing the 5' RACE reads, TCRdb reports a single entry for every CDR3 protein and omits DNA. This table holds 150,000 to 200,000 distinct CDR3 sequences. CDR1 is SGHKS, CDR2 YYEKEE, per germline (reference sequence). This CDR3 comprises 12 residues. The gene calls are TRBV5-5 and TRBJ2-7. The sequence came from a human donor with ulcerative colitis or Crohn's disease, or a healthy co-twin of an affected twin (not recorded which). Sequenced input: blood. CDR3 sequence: CASSLGVGEQYF.